The rows below give T cell receptor beta chains drawn from one sample of a study of patients and donors after allogeneic stem cell transplantation. Via MiXCR, TCRdb re-called the RT-PCR reads, giving one row per CDR3 protein. Of roughly 140,000 distinct CDR3 sequences in the sample, about 36% were seen once. Sequencing was carried out using blood, either unsorted or a sorted T cell fraction (not recorded which). These receptor sequences come from a human donor who was either an allogeneic HSCT recipient or a stem cell or donor lymphocyte infusion donor (not recorded which). It is not recorded whose cells these are; they may come from a transplant donor. The CDR3 runs from the conserved cysteine through the conserved F or W. The D gene is left open where the match is weak. Part of the rows lack a size; the others show once, few, many or a class for expanded clones.

d_call | clone_size | j_call | v_call | cdr3_length | cdr3_aa | cdr3_nt
NA | few | TRBJ1-1 | TRBV12-3/TRBV12-4 | 15 | CASTPRGSSNTEAFF | TGTGCCAGCACCCCCCGGGGCAGCTCGAACACTGAAGCTTTCTTT
NA | NA | TRBJ2-7 | TRBV25-1 | 15 | CASYWEGPLFNEQYF | TGTGCCAGCTATTGGGAAGGGCCGCTCTTTAACGAGCAGTACTTC
NA | NA | TRBJ1-3 | TRBV7-3 | 13 | CASSLRGGNTIYF | TGTGCCAGCAGCTTACGAGGTGGAAACACCATATATTTT
NA | NA | TRBJ1-1 | TRBV6-6 | 14 | CASSPGAAAGPGFF | TGTGCCAGCAGTCCCGGGGCAGCCGCCGGACCAGGTTTCTTT
TRBD2 | NA | TRBJ2-4 | TRBV6-5 | 14 | CASRANSGEHIQYF | TGTGCCAGCAGGGCAAACAGCGGGGAGCACATTCAGTACTTC
TRBD1 | few | TRBJ1-5 | TRBV9 | 15 | CASSARDSSNQPQHF | TGTGCCAGCAGCGCCCGGGACAGTTCAAATCAGCCCCAGCATTTT
NA | few | TRBJ1-1 | TRBV12-3/TRBV12-4 | 13 | CASSSYLRAEAFF | TGTGCCAGCAGTTCTTACTTGAGGGCTGAAGCTTTCTTT
NA | few | TRBJ1-4 | TRBV28 | 14 | CASSFWQGLEKLFF | TGTGCCAGCAGTTTTTGGCAGGGACTTGAAAAACTGTTTTTT
NA | NA | TRBJ2-3 | TRBV5-6 | 14 | CASSFGTDTDTQYF | TGTGCCAGCAGCTTTGGAACTGACACAGATACGCAGTATTTT
TRBD2 | NA | TRBJ2-1 | TRBV13 | 16 | CASSLGSGGSYNEQFF | TGTGCCAGCAGCTTGGGGAGCGGGGGTTCCTACAATGAGCAGTTCTTC
NA | NA | TRBJ2-1 | TRBV7-9 | 15 | CASSFSTPIYNEQFF | TGTGCCAGCAGCTTCTCCACCCCCATCTACAATGAGCAGTTCTTC
NA | NA | TRBJ1-2 | TRBV12-3/TRBV12-4 | 16 | CASSQPQLPTDYGYTF | TGTGCCAGTAGCCAGCCCCAGCTACCTACCGACTATGGCTACACCTTC
TRBD1 | NA | TRBJ2-3 | TRBV24-1 | 16 | CATSDPPTGYPDTQYF | TGTGCCACCAGTGATCCACCGACAGGGTACCCAGATACGCAGTATTTT
NA | NA | TRBJ2-3 | TRBV20-1 | 16 | CSARDPQGSSADTQYF | TGCAGTGCTAGAGATCCCCAGGGAAGCTCAGCAGATACGCAGTATTTT
NA | few | TRBJ1-1 | TRBV5-1 | 16 | CASSLVSRTMNTEAFF | TGCGCCAGCAGCTTGGTTTCGAGGACCATGAACACTGAAGCTTTCTTT
NA | few | TRBJ2-1 | TRBV4-2 | 14 | CASSQVIPGYEQFF | TGTGCCAGCAGCCAAGTAATACCGGGCTATGAGCAGTTCTTC
NA | NA | TRBJ1-4 | TRBV12-3/TRBV12-4 | 16 | CASSPRQVAANEKLFF | TGTGCCAGCTCACCTAGGCAAGTCGCGGCTAATGAAAAACTGTTTTTT
TRBD1 | NA | TRBJ1-5 | TRBV28 | 14 | CASSLDRARQPQHF | TGTGCCAGCAGCCTCGACAGGGCGCGGCAGCCCCAGCATTTT
NA | few | TRBJ1-1 | TRBV6-5 | 17 | CASSYLPLWSSNTEAFF | TGTGCCAGCAGTTACCTGCCCCTCTGGAGCTCGAACACTGAAGCTTTCTTT
TRBD1 | NA | TRBJ2-1 | TRBV4-1 | 15 | CASHSWQGAYNEQFF | TGCGCCAGCCACTCATGGCAGGGGGCCTACAATGAGCAGTTCTTC
TRBD1 | NA | TRBJ1-1 | TRBV5-4 | 14 | CASREGQGATEAFF | TGTGCCAGCAGAGAGGGACAGGGGGCCACTGAAGCTTTCTTT
TRBD2 | few | TRBJ2-1 | TRBV6-2/TRBV6-3 | 13 | CASWEGRNNEQFF | TGTGCCAGCTGGGAGGGTCGGAACAATGAGCAGTTCTTC
TRBD1 | NA | TRBJ1-1 | TRBV20-1 | 14 | CSAAGGIMNTEAFF | TGCAGTGCTGCAGGGGGTATCATGAACACTGAAGCTTTCTTT
NA | NA | TRBJ1-5 | TRBV21-1 | 15 | CASSKRGRVRQPQHF | TGTGCCAGCAGCAAACGGGGCAGGGTACGGCAGCCCCAGCATTTT
NA | NA | TRBJ1-5 | TRBV12-3/TRBV12-4 | 14 | CATRQLLSNQPQHF | TGTGCCACCCGACAGCTGTTAAGCAATCAGCCCCAGCATTTT
TRBD2 | NA | TRBJ2-3 | TRBV9 | 20 | CASSADGLAGGKTSTDTQYF | TGTGCCAGCAGCGCCGACGGACTAGCGGGGGGCAAAACTAGCACAGATACGCAGTATTTT
NA | NA | TRBJ1-2 | TRBV6-5 | 14 | CASSAGRANYGYTF | TGTGCCAGCAGTGCAGGACGAGCTAACTATGGCTACACCTTC
NA | NA | TRBJ1-2 | TRBV20-1 | 11 | CSASPFYGYTF | TGCAGTGCTAGCCCCTTTTATGGCTACACCTTC
NA | few | TRBJ1-5 | TRBV12-3/TRBV12-4 | 15 | CASSSSYRGNQPQHF | TGTGCCAGCAGCTCTAGTTACAGGGGCAATCAGCCCCAGCATTTT
NA | once | TRBJ2-2 | TRBV28 | 13 | CASYLAYTGELFF | TGTGCCAGTTATCTAGCGTACACCGGGGAGCTGTTTTTT
NA | once | TRBJ1-1 | TRBV7-9 | 15 | CASSSLGRMNTEAFF | TGTGCCAGCAGCTCCCTCGGCAGGATGAACACTGAAGCTTTCTTT
TRBD1 | few | TRBJ2-3 | TRBV28 | 16 | CASSLGLDRGTDTQYF | TGTGCCAGCAGTTTGGGTTTGGACAGGGGCACAGATACGCAGTATTTT
NA | NA | TRBJ1-6 | TRBV7-9 | 21 | CASSRREAHGGRDSYNSPLHF | TGTGCCAGCAGCCGTAGAGAGGCCCACGGGGGAAGGGACTCCTATAATTCACCCCTCCACTTT
NA | NA | TRBJ2-1 | TRBV20-1 | 14 | CSARATQGYNEQFF | TGCAGTGCTAGGGCCACACAGGGATACAATGAGCAGTTCTTC
NA | NA | TRBJ1-1 | TRBV25-1 | 13 | CATLDPWNTEAFF | TGTGCCACCTTGGACCCGTGGAACACTGAAGCTTTCTTT
NA | many | TRBJ2-3 | TRBV5-6 | 13 | CASSLDSTDTQYF | TGTGCTAGCAGTTTAGACAGCACAGATACGCAGTATTTT
NA | few | TRBJ2-3 | TRBV21-1 | 17 | CASSKAREAGLRDTQYF | TGTGCCAGCAGCAAAGCCCGGGAGGCGGGCCTGAGGGATACGCAGTATTTT
NA | NA | TRBJ2-3 | TRBV5-6 | 14 | CASSGSSSTDTQYF | TGTGCCAGCAGCGGGAGTTCTAGCACAGATACGCAGTATTTT
TRBD2 | NA | TRBJ2-1 | TRBV20-1 | 13 | CSAIAGGYNEQFF | TGCAGTGCCATAGCGGGGGGATACAATGAGCAGTTCTTC
TRBD1 | NA | TRBJ1-1 | TRBV12-3/TRBV12-4 | 15 | CASTRDRFMNTEAFF | TGTGCCAGCACTCGGGACAGATTCATGAACACTGAAGCTTTCTTT
TRBD1 | NA | TRBJ2-1 | TRBV7-9 | 15 | CASSSGQGGVNEQFF | TGTGCCAGCAGCTCGGGACAGGGCGGTGTCAATGAGCAGTTCTTC
NA | NA | TRBJ2-3 | TRBV7-2 | 14 | CASSSGRFTDTQYF | TGTGCCAGCAGCTCGGGACGGTTCACAGATACGCAGTATTTT
TRBD1 | few | TRBJ1-2 | TRBV12-3/TRBV12-4 | 15 | CASTHLSGTGGGYTF | TGTGCCAGCACCCACTTGAGCGGGACAGGGGGTGGCTACACCTTC
NA | NA | TRBJ2-3 | TRBV12-3/TRBV12-4 | 16 | CASSWGLGAGTDTQYF | TGTGCCAGCAGTTGGGGTTTGGGGGCTGGCACAGATACGCAGTATTTT
NA | NA | TRBJ1-3 | TRBV6-5 | 15 | CASSSSQGPGNTIYF | TGTGCCAGCAGTTCCTCCCAGGGACCTGGAAACACCATATATTTT
TRBD2 | few | TRBJ2-5 | TRBV11-3 | 15 | CASYFTSGGKETQYF | TGTGCCAGCTACTTCACTAGCGGGGGAAAAGAGACCCAGTACTTC
TRBD1 | NA | TRBJ2-5 | TRBV28 | 15 | CASSIQGAIQETQYF | TGTGCCAGCAGCATACAGGGGGCGATTCAAGAGACCCAGTACTTC
NA | few | TRBJ1-1 | TRBV6-5 | 16 | CASNSLTPRTQTEAFF | TGTGCCAGCAATTCACTCACCCCCAGGACCCAGACTGAAGCTTTCTTT
NA | NA | TRBJ1-2 | TRBV20-1 | 13 | CSLRPPANYGYTF | TGCAGCCTGAGGCCACCAGCTAACTATGGCTACACCTTC
NA | NA | TRBJ1-5 | TRBV27 | 10 | CASNEKPQHF | TGTGCCAGCAATGAAAAGCCCCAGCATTTT
NA | NA | TRBJ2-7 | TRBV5-1 | 14 | CASSLGTLTYEQYF | TGCGCCAGCAGCTTGGGGACATTGACCTACGAGCAGTACTTC
NA | few | TRBJ1-1 | TRBV10-3 | 17 | CAISGDPGQRFNTEAFF | TGTGCCATCAGTGGGGACCCGGGCCAGAGGTTTAACACTGAAGCTTTCTTT
NA | few | TRBJ2-5 | TRBV10-3 | 16 | CAISVRDRSQQETQYF | TGTGCCATCAGTGTAAGAGACAGGTCTCAACAAGAGACCCAGTACTTC